This T cell receptor (beta chain) emerged from a study of T cell responses to AZD1222 COVID-19 vaccine. Germline loops: CDR1 MNHEY, CDR2 SVGAGI. CDR3 size: 14 residues. Between the trimmed V and J ends, which lost 6 bases and 7 bases, there was a span of 16 bases. The table came from immunoSEQ multiplex PCR; TCRdb's copy has only in-frame clones and leaves some out. Of 54,000 or so clones in the sample, 80% to 90% were seen once. V usage is TRBV6-5 and J usage is TRBJ1-5, with a tentative D call TRBD1 (6 bases). The sample here was peripheral blood, taken on day 0 of AZD1222 vaccination. The source is an adult in good health. The CDR3 sequence is CASSRNRVYQPQHF. The CDR3 nucleotides read TGTGCCAGCAGCCGCAACAGGGTTTACCAGCCCCAGCATTTT.